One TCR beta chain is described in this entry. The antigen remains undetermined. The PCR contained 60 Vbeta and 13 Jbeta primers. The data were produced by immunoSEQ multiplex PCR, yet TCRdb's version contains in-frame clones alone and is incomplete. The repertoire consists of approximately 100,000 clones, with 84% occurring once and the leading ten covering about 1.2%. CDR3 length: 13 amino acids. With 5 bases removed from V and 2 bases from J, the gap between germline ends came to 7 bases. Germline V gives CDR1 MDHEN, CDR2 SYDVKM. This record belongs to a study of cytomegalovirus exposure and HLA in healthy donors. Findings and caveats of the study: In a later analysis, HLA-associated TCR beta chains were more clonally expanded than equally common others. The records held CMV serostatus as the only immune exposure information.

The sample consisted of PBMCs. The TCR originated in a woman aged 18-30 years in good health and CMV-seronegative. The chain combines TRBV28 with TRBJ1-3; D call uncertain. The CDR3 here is CASSITTGNTIYF. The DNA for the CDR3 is TGTGCCAGCAGTATAACAACTGGAAACACCATATATTTT.